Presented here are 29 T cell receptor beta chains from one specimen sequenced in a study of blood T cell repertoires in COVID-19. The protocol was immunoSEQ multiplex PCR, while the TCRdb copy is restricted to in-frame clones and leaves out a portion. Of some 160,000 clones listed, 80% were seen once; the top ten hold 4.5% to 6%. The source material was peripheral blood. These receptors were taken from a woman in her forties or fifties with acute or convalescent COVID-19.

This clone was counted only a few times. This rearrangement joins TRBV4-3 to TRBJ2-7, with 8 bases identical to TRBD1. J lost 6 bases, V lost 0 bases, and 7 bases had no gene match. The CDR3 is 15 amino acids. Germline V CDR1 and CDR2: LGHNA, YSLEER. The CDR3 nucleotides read TGCGCCAGCAGCCAAGAGTTGGGACAGGACCGCGAGCAGTACTTC. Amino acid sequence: CASSQELGQDREQYF.

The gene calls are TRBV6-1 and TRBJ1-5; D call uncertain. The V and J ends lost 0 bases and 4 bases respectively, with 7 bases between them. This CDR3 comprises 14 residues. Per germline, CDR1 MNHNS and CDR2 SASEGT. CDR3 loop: CASSEAHGNQPQHF. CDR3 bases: TGTGCCAGCAGTGAAGCGCACGGGAATCAGCCCCAGCATTTT.

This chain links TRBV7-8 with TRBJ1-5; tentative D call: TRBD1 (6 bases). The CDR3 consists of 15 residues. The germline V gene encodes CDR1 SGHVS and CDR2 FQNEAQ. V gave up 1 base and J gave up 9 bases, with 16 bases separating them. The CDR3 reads CASSLDGAGVRPQHF. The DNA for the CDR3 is TGTGCCAGCAGCTTAGATGGGGCAGGGGTGCGGCCCCAGCATTTT.

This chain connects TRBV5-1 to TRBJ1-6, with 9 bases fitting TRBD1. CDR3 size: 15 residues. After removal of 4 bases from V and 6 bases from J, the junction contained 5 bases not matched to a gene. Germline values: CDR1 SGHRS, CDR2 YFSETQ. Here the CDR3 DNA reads TGCGCCAGCAGCAATACAGGGGGCGTTAATTCACCCCTCCACTTT. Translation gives CASSNTGGVNSPLHF.

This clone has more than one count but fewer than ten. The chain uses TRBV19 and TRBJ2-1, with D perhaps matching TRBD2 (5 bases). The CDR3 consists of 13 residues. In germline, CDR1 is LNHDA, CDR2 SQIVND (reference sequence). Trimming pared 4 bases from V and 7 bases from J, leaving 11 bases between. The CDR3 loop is CASSNGVGNEQFF. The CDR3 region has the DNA TGTGCCAGTAGTAACGGGGTTGGGAATGAGCAGTTCTTC.

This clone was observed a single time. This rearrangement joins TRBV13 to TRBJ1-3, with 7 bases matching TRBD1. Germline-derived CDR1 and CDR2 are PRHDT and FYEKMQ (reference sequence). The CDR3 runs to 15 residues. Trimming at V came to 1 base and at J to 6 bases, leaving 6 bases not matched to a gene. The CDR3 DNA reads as TGTGCCAGCAGCTTAGCGGATCAGGGGGAAAACACCATATATTTT. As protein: CASSLADQGENTIYF.

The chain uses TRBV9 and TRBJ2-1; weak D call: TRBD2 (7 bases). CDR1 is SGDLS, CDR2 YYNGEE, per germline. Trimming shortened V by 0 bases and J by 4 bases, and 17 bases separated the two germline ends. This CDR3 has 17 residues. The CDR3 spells CASSVGEGEGVYNEQFF. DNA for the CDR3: TGTGCCAGCAGCGTAGGTGAGGGGGAGGGCGTATACAATGAGCAGTTCTTC.

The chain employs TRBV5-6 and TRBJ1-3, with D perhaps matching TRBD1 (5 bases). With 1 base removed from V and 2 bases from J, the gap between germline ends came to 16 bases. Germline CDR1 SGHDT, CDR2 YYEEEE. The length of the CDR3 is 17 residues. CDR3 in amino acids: CASSLSGSRDPGNTIYF. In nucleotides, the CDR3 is TGTGCCAGCAGCTTGTCCGGTAGCAGGGATCCTGGAAACACCATATATTTT.

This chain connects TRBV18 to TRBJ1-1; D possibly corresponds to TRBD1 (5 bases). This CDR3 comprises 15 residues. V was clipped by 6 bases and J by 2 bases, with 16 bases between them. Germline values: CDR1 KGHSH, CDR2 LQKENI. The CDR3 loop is CASSRLWGENTEAFF. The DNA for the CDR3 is TGTGCCAGCTCGCGATTGTGGGGGGAAAACACTGAAGCTTTCTTT.

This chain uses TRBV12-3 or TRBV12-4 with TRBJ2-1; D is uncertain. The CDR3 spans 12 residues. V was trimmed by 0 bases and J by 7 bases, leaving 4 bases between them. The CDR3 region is CASSLARNEQFF. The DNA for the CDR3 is TGTGCCAGCAGTTTAGCACGGAATGAGCAGTTCTTC.

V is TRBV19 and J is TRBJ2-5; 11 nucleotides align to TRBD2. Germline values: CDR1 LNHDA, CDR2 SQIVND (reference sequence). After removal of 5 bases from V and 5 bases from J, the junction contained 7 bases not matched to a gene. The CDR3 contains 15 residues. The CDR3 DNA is TGTGCCAGTAGTGTCGTAGCGGGGGGGCCGGAGACCCAGTACTTC. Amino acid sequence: CASSVVAGGPETQYF.

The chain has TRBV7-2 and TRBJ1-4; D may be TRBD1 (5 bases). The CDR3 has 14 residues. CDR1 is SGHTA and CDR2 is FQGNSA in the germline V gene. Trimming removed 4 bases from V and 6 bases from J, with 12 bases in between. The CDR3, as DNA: TGTGCCAGCAGCTCCAGTGGGGCCCATGAAAAACTGTTTTTT. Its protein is CASSSSGAHEKLFF.

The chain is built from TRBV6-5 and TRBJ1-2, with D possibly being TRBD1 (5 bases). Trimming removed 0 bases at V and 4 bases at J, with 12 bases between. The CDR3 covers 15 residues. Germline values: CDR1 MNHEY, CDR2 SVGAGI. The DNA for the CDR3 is TGTGCCAGCAGTTACTCGGAACAGGCCTCCTATGGCTACACCTTC. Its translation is CASSYSEQASYGYTF.

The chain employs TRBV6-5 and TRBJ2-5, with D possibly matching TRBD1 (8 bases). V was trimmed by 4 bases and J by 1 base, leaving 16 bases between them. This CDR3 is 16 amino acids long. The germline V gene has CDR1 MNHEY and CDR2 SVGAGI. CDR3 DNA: TGTGCCAGCAGTTTCTCGACAGGGGAGGGCCAAGAGACCCAGTACTTC. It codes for CASSFSTGEGQETQYF.

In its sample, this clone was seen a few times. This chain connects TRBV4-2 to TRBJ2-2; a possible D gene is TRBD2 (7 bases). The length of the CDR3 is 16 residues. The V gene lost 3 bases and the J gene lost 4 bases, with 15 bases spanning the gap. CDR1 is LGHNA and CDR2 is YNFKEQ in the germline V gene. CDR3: CASSQGGGVSTGELFF. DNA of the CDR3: TGTGCCAGCAGCCAGGGGGGGGGCGTGTCCACCGGGGAGCTGTTTTTT.

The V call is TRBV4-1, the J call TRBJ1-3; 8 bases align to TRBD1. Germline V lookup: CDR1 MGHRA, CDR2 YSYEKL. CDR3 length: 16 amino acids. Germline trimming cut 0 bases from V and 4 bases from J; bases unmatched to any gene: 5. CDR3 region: CASSQDSRGLGNTIYF. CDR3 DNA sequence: TGCGCCAGCAGCCAAGATTCCAGGGGGCTAGGAAACACCATATATTTT.

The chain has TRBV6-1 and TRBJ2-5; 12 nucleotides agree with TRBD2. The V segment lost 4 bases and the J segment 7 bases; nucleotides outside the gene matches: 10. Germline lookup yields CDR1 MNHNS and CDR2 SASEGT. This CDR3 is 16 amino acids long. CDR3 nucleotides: TGTGCCAGCAGTGTCACTAGCGGGGGGCCAAGGTTGACCCAGTACTTC. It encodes CASSVTSGGPRLTQYF.

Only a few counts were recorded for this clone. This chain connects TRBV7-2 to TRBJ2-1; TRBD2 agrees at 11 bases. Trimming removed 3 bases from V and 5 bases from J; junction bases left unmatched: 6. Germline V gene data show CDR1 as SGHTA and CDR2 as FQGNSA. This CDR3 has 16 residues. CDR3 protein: CASSLFSGGADNEQFF. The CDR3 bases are TGTGCCAGCAGCTTGTTTAGCGGGGGGGCCGACAATGAGCAGTTCTTC.

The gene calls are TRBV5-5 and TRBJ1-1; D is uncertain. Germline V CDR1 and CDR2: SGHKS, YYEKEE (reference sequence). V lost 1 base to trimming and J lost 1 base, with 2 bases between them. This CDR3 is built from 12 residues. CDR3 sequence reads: CASSLQNTEAFF. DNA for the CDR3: TGTGCCAGCAGCTTGCAGAACACTGAAGCTTTCTTT.

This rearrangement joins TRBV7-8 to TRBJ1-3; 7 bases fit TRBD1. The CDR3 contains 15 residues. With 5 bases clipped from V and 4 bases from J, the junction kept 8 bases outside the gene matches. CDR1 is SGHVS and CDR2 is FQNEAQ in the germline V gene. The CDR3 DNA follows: TGTGCCAGCAGCCCGCAGGGGGTACCCGGAAACACCATATATTTT. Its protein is CASSPQGVPGNTIYF.

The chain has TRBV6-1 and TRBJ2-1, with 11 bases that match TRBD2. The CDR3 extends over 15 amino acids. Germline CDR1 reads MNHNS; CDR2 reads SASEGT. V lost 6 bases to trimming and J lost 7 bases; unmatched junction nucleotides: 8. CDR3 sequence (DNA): TGTGCCAGCAGATTAGCGGGGGGGCCTGAGAATGAGCAGTTCTTC. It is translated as CASRLAGGPENEQFF.

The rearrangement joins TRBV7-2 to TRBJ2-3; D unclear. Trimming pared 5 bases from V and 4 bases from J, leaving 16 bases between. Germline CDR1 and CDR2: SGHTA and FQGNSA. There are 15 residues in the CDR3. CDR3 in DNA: TGTGCCAGCAGCCTCAACTGGGCCTCCGCAGATACGCAGTATTTT. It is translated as CASSLNWASADTQYF.

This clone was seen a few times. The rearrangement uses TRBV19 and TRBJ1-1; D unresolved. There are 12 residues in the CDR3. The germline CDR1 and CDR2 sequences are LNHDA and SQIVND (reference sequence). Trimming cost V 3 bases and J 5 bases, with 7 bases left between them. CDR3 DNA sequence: TGTGCCAGTAGTATCCGGGAGACTGAAGCTTTCTTT. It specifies CASSIRETEAFF.

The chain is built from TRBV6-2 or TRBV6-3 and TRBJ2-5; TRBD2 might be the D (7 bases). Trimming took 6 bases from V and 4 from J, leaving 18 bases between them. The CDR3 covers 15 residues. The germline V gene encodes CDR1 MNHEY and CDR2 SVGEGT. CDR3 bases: TGTGCCAGCAGCCATCCTACAGGGAGGGGAGAGACCCAGTACTTC. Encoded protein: CASSHPTGRGETQYF.

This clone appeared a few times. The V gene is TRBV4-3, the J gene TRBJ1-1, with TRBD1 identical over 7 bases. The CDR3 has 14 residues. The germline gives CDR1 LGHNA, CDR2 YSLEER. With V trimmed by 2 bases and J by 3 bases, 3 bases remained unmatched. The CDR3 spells CASSQLTGDTEAFF. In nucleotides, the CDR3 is TGCGCCAGCAGCCAATTAACAGGGGACACTGAAGCTTTCTTT.

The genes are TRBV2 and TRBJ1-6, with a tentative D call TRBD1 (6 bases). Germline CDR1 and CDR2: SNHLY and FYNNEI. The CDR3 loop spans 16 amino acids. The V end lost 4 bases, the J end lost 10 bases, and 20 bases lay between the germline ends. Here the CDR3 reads CASSGRGARPGSPLHF. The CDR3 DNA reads TGTGCCAGCAGTGGTCGGGGGGCCCGCCCTGGGTCACCCCTCCACTTT.

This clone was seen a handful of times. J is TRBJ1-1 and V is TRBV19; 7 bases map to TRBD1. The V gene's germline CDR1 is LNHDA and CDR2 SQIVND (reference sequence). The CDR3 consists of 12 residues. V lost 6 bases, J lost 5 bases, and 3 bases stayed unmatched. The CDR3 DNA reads TGTGCCAGTAGCACAGGGGTGACTGAAGCTTTCTTT. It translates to CASSTGVTEAFF.

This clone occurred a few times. The CDR3 sequence: CASSDTGIVSGYTF. For the CDR3, the DNA is TGTGCCAGCAGTGACACAGGGATCGTGTCTGGCTACACCTTC. V and J are TRBV28 and TRBJ1-2; a weak D match, TRBD1 (6 bases). Between the trimmed V and J ends, which lost 5 bases and 7 bases, there was a span of 17 bases. CDR1 and CDR2 (germline): MDHEN, SYDVKM. This CDR3 has 14 residues.

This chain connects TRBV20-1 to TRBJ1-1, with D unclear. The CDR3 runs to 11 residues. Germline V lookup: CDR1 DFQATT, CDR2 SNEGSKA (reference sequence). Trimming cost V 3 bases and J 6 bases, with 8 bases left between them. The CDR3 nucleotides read TGCAGTGCTAGGGTTAGCCCTGAAGCTTTCTTT. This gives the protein CSARVSPEAFF.